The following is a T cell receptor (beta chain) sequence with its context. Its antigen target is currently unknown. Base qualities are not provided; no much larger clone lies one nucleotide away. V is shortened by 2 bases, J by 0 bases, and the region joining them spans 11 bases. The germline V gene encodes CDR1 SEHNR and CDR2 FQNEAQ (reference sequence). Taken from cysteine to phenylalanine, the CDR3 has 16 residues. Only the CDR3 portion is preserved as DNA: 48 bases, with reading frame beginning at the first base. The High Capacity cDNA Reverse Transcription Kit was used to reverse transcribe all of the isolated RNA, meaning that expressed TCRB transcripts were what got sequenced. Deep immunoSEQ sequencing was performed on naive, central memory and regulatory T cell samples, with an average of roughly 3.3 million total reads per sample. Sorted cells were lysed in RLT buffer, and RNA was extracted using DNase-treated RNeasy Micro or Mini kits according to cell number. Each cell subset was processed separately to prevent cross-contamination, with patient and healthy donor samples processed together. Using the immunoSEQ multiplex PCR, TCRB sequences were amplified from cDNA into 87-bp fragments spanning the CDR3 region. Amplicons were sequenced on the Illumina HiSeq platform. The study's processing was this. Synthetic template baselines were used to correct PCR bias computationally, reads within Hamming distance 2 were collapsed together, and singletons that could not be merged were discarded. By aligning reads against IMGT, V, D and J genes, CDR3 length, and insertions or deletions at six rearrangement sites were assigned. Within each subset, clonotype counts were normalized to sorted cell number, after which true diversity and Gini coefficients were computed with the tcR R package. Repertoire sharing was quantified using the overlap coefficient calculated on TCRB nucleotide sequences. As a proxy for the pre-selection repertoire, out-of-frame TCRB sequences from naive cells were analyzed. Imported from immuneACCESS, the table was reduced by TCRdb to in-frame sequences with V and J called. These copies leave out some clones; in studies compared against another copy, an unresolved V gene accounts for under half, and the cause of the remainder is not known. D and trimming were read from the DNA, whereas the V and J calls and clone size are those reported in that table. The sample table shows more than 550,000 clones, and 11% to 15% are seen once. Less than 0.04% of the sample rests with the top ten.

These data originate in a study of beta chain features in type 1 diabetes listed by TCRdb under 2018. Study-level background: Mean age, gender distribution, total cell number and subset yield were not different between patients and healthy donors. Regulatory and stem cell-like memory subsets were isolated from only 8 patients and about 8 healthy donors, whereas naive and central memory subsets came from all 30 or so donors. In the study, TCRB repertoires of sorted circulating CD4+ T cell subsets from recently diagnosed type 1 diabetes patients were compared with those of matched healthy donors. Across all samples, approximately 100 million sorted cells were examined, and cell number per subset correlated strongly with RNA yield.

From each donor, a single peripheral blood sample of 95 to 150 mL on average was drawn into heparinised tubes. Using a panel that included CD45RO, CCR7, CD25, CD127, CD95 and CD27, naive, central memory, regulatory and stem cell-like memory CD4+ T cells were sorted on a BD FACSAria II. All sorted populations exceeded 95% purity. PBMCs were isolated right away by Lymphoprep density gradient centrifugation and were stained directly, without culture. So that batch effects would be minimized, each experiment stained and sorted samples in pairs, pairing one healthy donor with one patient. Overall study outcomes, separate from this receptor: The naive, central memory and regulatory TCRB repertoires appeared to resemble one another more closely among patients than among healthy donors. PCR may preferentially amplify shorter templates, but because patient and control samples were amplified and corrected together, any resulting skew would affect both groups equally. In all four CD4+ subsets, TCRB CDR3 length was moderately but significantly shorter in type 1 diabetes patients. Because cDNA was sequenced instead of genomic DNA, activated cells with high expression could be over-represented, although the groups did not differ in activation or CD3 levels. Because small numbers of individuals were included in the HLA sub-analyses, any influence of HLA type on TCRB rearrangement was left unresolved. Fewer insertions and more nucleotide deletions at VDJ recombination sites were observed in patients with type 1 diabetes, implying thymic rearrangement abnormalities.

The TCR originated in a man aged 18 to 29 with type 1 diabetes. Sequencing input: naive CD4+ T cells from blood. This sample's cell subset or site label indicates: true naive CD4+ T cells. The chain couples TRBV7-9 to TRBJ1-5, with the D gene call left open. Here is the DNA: TGTGCCAGCAGCTTACAGTTAGGCGGTAGCAATCAGCCCCAGCATTTT. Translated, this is CASSLQLGGSNQPQHF.